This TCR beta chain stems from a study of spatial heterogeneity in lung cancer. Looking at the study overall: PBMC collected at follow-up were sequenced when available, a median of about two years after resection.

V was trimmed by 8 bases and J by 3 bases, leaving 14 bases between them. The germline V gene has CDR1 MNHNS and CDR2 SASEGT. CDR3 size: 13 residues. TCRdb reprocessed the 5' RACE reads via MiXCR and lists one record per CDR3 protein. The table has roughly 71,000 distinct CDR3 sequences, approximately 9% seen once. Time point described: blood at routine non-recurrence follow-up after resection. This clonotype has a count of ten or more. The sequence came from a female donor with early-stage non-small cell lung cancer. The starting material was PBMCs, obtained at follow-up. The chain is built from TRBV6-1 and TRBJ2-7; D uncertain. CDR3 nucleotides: TGTGCCAGCCGTAGGCTACCCTACTACGAGCAGTACTTC. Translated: CASRRLPYYEQYF.